The 10 T cell receptor beta chains listed next were all sequenced from one sample in a study of CD8+CD57+ T cells in acquired aplastic anemia. Genomic DNA acted as the template from which TCR beta VDJ combination and CDR3 sequence profiling were carried out. TCRdb re-derived calls from the reads in MiXCR, one entry per CDR3 protein. The data hold roughly 130,000 distinct CDR3 sequences, with over 45% observed a single time. The specimen was sorted CD4+, CD8+, or CD8+CD57+ T cells (not recorded which) from PBMCs. Receptors were obtained from a human donor in good health, serving as a control.

The chain joins TRBV5-1 to TRBJ1-1, with D perhaps matching TRBD1 (6 bases). The germline V gene has CDR1 SGHRS and CDR2 YFSETQ. V lost 5 bases to trimming and J lost 5 bases, with 16 bases between them. The CDR3 is 14 residues long. CDR3 sequence (DNA): TGCGCCAGCAGTTCGCTGACAGGCGGGACTGAAGCTTTCTTT. Translation: CASSSLTGGTEAFF. The complete variable domain, with remaining parts taken from reference TRBV5-1 and TRBJ1-1, reads KAGVTQTPRYLIKTRGQQVTLSCSPISGHRSVSWYQQTPGQGLQFLFEYFSETQRNKGNFPGRFSGRQFSNSRSEMNVSTLELGDSALYLCASSSLTGGTEAFFGQGTRLTVV.

This chain joins TRBV12-3 or TRBV12-4 and TRBJ1-2; 10 bases are a match to TRBD1. J was trimmed by 2 bases and V by 5 bases; bases with no gene match: 11. The CDR3 contains 17 residues. The CDR3 region has the DNA TGTGCCAGCAGTCCACACCGGGACAGGGGACCCAACTATGGCTACACCTTC. This translates into CASSPHRDRGPNYGYTF.

The chain carries TRBV10-1 and TRBJ2-3, with D unresolved. V was clipped by 0 bases and J by 4 bases, with 11 bases between them. The CDR3 is 15 amino acids. CDR1 and CDR2 (germline): WNHNN, SYGVQD (reference sequence). The CDR3 loop reads CASSESLGTADTQYF. DNA of the CDR3: TGCGCCAGCAGTGAGTCTTTAGGAACGGCAGATACGCAGTATTTT.

V is TRBV5-5 and J is TRBJ2-7; 9 bases fit TRBD2. CDR3 length: 16 residues. Germline V gene data show CDR1 as SGHKS and CDR2 as YYEKEE (reference sequence). Trimming cost V 6 bases and J 2 bases; bases outside gene matches: 12. The CDR3 coding sequence is TGTGCCAGCACCCCTAGTCCAGCGGGAGGCCCCTACGAGCAGTACTTC. This gives the protein CASTPSPAGGPYEQYF.

This clonotype was observed at least ten times. The chain joins TRBV5-1 to TRBJ1-1; maybe TRBD1 (6 bases). The CDR3 spans 15 residues. V dropped 1 base and J dropped 6 bases, with 16 bases sitting between them. CDR1 and CDR2 (germline): SGHRS, YFSETQ. CDR3 sequence: CASSLIDSAGAEAFF. CDR3 nucleotides: TGCGCCAGCAGCTTGATAGACAGTGCAGGGGCTGAAGCTTTCTTT.

This clonotype has just one count. This chain links TRBV20-1 with TRBJ2-7; 11 nucleotides agree with TRBD2. The CDR3 has 15 amino acids. Germline CDR1 is DFQATT and CDR2 is SNEGSKA (reference sequence). J gave up 0 bases and V 3 bases, and 4 bases lay outside the gene matches. CDR3 sequence: CSARASGGYSYEQYF. The DNA for the CDR3 is TGCAGTGCTAGGGCTAGCGGGGGGTACTCCTACGAGCAGTACTTC.

This clonotype has ten or more counts. The chain carries TRBV20-1 and TRBJ2-2; 7 bases are shared with TRBD1. This CDR3 has 15 amino acids. V was clipped by 5 bases and J by 4 bases; unmatched bases: 10. CDR1 is DFQATT, CDR2 SNEGSKA, per germline (reference sequence). In DNA form, the CDR3 reads TGCAGTGCTCGACAGGGTTTAATTACCACCGGGGAGCTGTTTTTT. Translation: CSARQGLITTGELFF.

This clonotype was counted many times. The genes are TRBV15 and TRBJ2-3, with D tentatively TRBD1 or TRBD2 (5 bases each). There are 15 residues in the CDR3. From germline, CDR1 is LNHNV and CDR2 YYDKDF (reference sequence). V lost 3 bases and J 1 base, leaving 11 bases between the germline ends. The CDR3 nucleotides read TGTGCCACCAGCAGCGGGGCCTTCCGCACAGATACGCAGTATTTT. It encodes CATSSGAFRTDTQYF.

This clonotype was detected ten times or more. V gene TRBV7-3 combines with J gene TRBJ2-5; 7 bases fit TRBD2. Germline V CDR1 and CDR2: SGHTA, FQGTGA. Trimming cost V 5 bases and J 5 bases; bases outside gene matches: 11. This CDR3 comprises 15 residues. CDR3 sequence: CASSPSGAGSETQYF. CDR3 nucleotide sequence: TGTGCCAGCAGCCCGAGCGGGGCCGGGTCGGAGACCCAGTACTTC.

The CDR3 nucleotides read TGTGCCACCAGCCCGAACGGACAGGGAGGGAGCTATGGCTACACCTTC. Amino acid sequence: CATSPNGQGGSYGYTF. This chain uses TRBV15 with TRBJ1-2; 8 nucleotides align to TRBD1. Germline CDR1 LNHNV, CDR2 YYDKDF (reference sequence). The V and J ends lost 5 bases and 4 bases, in that order; junction bases with no gene match: 12. The CDR3 extends over 16 amino acids. Full variable domain (outside the CDR3, taken from reference TRBV15 and TRBJ1-2): DAMVIQNPRYQVTQFGKPVTLSCSQTLNHNVMYWYQQKSSQAPKLLFHYYDKDFNNEADTPDNFQSRRPNTSFCFLDIRSPGLGDTAMYLCATSPNGQGGSYGYTFGSGTRLTVV.